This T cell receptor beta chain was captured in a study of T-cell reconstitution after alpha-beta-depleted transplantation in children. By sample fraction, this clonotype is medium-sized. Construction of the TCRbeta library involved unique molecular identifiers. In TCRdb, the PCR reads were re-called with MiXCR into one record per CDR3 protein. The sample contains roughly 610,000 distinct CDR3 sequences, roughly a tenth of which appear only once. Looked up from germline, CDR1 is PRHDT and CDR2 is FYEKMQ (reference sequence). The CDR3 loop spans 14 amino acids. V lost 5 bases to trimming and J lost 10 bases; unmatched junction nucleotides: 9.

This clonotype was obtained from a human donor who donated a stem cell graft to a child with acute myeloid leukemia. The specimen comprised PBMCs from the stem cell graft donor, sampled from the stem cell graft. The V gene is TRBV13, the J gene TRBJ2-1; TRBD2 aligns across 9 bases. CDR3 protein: CASSTLAGEEEQFF. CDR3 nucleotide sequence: TGTGCCAGCAGCACATTAGCGGGAGAGGAGGAGCAGTTCTTC.